This is a list of T cell receptor beta chains from one sample in a study of shared clonotypes between healthy human individuals. Assay used: immunoSEQ multiplex PCR; TCRdb lists only in-frame clones, some missing. There are fewer than 500,000 clones in the sample; 75% to 80% occur only once, and about an eighth lies in the top ten. Sequenced sample: PBMCs. The receptors were sampled from a woman between 40 and 55 years old in good health. Some clones in this sample may be carry-over from other donors' samples. CDR3s include the opening cysteine and the closing phenylalanine or tryptophan. A D gene is named only where the DNA matches it firmly. Clone size is not always given. Where it is, it says once, few, many or a class for expanded clones.

J gene,V gene,clone size,CDR3 length,D gene,CDR3 protein,CDR3 DNA
TRBJ1-1,TRBV9,-,13,-,CASSPHLNTEAFF,TGTGCCAGCAGCCCCCACTTGAACACTGAAGCTTTCTTT
TRBJ2-1,TRBV7-9,-,15,-,CASSFAVAQYNEQFF,TGTGCCAGCAGCTTCGCTGTGGCACAATACAATGAGCAGTTCTTC
TRBJ2-7,TRBV4-3,-,17,-,CASSHLYRVGGSYEQYF,TGCGCCAGCAGCCATCTATACAGGGTGGGGGGGTCCTACGAGCAGTACTTC
TRBJ2-3,TRBV28,-,14,-,CASSSGPSTDTQYF,TGTGCCAGCAGTTCCGGGCCTAGCACAGATACGCAGTATTTT
TRBJ2-5,TRBV19,-,14,-,CASSISGNGETQYF,TGTGCCAGTAGTATCTCTGGGAACGGGGAGACCCAGTACTTC
TRBJ2-7,TRBV5-1,once,18,TRBD2,CASSPAGLWGGRMNEQYF,TGCGCCAGCAGCCCGGCGGGGTTGTGGGGCGGGAGAATGAACGAGCAGTACTTC
TRBJ2-1,TRBV27,-,15,TRBD1,CASSFGTGANNEQFF,TGTGCCAGCAGTTTCGGGACAGGGGCCAACAATGAGCAGTTCTTC
TRBJ2-7,TRBV6-1,-,15,TRBD2,CASPGTSGYNYEQYF,TGTGCCAGCCCAGGGACTAGCGGGTACAACTACGAGCAGTACTTC
TRBJ2-7,TRBV7-2,-,16,-,CASSFGSGRPSYEQYF,TGTGCCAGCAGCTTCGGGAGCGGGCGCCCCTCCTACGAGCAGTACTTC
TRBJ1-1,TRBV11-2,-,13,-,CASSLAAQTEAFF,TGTGCCAGCAGCTTAGCGGCGCAGACTGAAGCTTTCTTT
TRBJ2-3,TRBV5-1,-,15,-,CASSLDTGTRDTQYF,TGCGCCAGCAGCTTGGACACGGGGACCAGGGATACGCAGTATTTT
TRBJ2-1,TRBV10-2,few,15,TRBD2,CASSELGLAYNEQFF,TGCGCCAGCAGTGAGTTGGGACTAGCGTACAATGAGCAGTTCTTC
TRBJ2-1,TRBV2,-,12,TRBD2,CASRGGDNEQFF,TGTGCCAGCCGGGGGGGCGACAATGAGCAGTTCTTC
TRBJ2-5,TRBV12-5,-,14,-,CASGPGRPQETQYF,TGTGCTAGTGGCCCGGGACGCCCTCAAGAGACCCAGTACTTC
TRBJ1-2,TRBV6-1,-,12,-,CASSDIYYGYTF,TGTGCCAGCAGTGACATATACTATGGCTACACCTTC
TRBJ2-1,TRBV19,-,15,-,CASSIEEAVGYEQFF,TGTGCCAGTAGTATTGAGGAGGCCGTGGGTTATGAGCAGTTCTTC
TRBJ1-2,TRBV28,-,18,-,CASSLVGGYVVANYGYTF,TGTGCCAGCAGTTTAGTAGGGGGGTATGTCGTTGCTAACTATGGCTACACCTTC
TRBJ2-5,TRBV6-5,many,11,-,CASSKGETQYF,TGTGCCAGCAGCAAAGGGGAGACCCAGTACTTC
TRBJ1-1,TRBV27,-,16,-,CASSRSGAGRDTEAFF,TGTGCCAGCAGCCGATCAGGGGCGGGGAGGGACACTGAAGCTTTCTTT
TRBJ2-5,TRBV5-1,-,15,-,CASSPLFERGETQYF,TGCGCCAGCAGCCCCCTTTTCGAGAGGGGAGAGACCCAGTACTTC
TRBJ2-5,TRBV10-1,-,16,TRBD2,CASSDGTSGRGETQYF,TGCGCCAGCAGTGATGGGACTAGCGGGAGAGGGGAGACCCAGTACTTC
TRBJ2-1,TRBV7-2,-,20,TRBD2,CASSLAPSTSGRARYNEQFF,TGTGCCAGCAGCTTAGCCCCCTCGACTAGCGGGAGGGCCAGGTACAATGAGCAGTTCTTC
TRBJ2-1,TRBV10-2,-,14,-,CASSVGRRDNEQFF,TGCGCCAGCAGTGTGGGGCGGAGAGACAATGAGCAGTTCTTC
TRBJ2-4,TRBV19,-,17,TRBD2,CASSQTHLAGPKNIQYF,TGTGCCAGTAGTCAAACCCATCTAGCGGGCCCCAAAAACATTCAGTACTTC
TRBJ1-5,TRBV5-1,-,15,-,CASSLEGTGRQPQHF,TGCGCCAGCAGCTTGGAGGGGACCGGGCGTCAGCCCCAGCATTTT
TRBJ1-6,TRBV14,few,14,-,CASSLRGGASPLHF,TGTGCCAGCAGCCTTCGGGGGGGAGCTTCACCCCTCCACTTT
TRBJ2-4,TRBV6-6,-,15,-,CASSYSWIPKNIQYF,TGTGCCAGCAGTTACTCGTGGATTCCCAAAAACATTCAGTACTTC
TRBJ1-6,TRBV28,-,15,TRBD1,CASSLLDREEWPLHF,TGTGCCAGCAGTTTACTCGACAGGGAAGAATGGCCCCTCCACTTT
TRBJ2-7,TRBV25-1,once,12,-,CASSALGYEQYF,TGTGCCAGCAGTGCGTTGGGCTACGAGCAGTACTTC
TRBJ2-2,TRBV4-3,-,17,TRBD1,CASSQDLPDRGTGELFF,TGCGCCAGCAGCCAAGATTTACCAGACAGGGGCACCGGGGAGCTGTTTTTT
TRBJ1-5,TRBV18,-,17,TRBD1,CASSPAVQGVNNQPQHF,TGTGCCAGCTCACCGGCCGTACAGGGGGTGAACAATCAGCCCCAGCATTTT
TRBJ2-7,TRBV11-2,-,13,-,CASTNQATYEQYF,TGTGCCAGCACGAACCAGGCCACCTACGAGCAGTACTTC
TRBJ2-7,TRBV6-1,-,16,-,CASSESWWASSYEQYF,TGTGCCAGCAGTGAATCTTGGTGGGCGTCCTCCTACGAGCAGTACTTC
TRBJ2-2,TRBV5-6,-,17,-,CASSVGTGPTDSGELFF,TGTGCCAGCAGCGTTGGAACCGGGCCTACGGACTCCGGGGAGCTGTTTTTT
TRBJ2-2,TRBV30,once,17,-,CAWGGWEVTPFVGELFF,TGTGCCTGGGGAGGGTGGGAAGTCACTCCTTTCGTTGGGGAGCTGTTTTTT
TRBJ1-4,TRBV28,once,14,TRBD1,CASSPTGGLEKLFF,TGTGCCAGCAGTCCGACAGGGGGCCTTGAAAAACTGTTTTTT
TRBJ2-7,TRBV21-1,once,17,-,CASSSRGPGSLAYEQYF,TGTGCCAGCAGCTCAAGGGGGCCCGGGAGTCTTGCCTACGAGCAGTACTTC
TRBJ2-7,TRBV6-1,once,12,-,CASSPTSYEQYF,TGTGCCAGCAGTCCCACTTCCTACGAGCAGTACTTC
TRBJ2-7,TRBV30,many,12,-,CAWNYGGYEQYF,TGTGCCTGGAACTACGGGGGCTACGAGCAGTACTTC
TRBJ1-1,TRBV6-5,-,15,-,CASSYSRGGNTEAFF,TGTGCCAGCAGTTACTCGCGTGGAGGGAACACTGAAGCTTTCTTT
TRBJ2-3,TRBV7-2,-,15,-,CASSLVRGWTDTQYF,TGTGCCAGCAGCTTAGTGCGGGGTTGGACAGATACGCAGTATTTT
TRBJ2-3,TRBV4-2,-,13,-,CASSQDNTDTQYF,TGTGCCAGCAGCCAAGATAACACAGATACGCAGTATTTT
TRBJ2-7,TRBV7-2,-,14,TRBD1,CASSSRDRGYEQYF,TGTGCCAGCAGCAGCCGGGACAGGGGCTACGAGCAGTACTTC
TRBJ1-1,TRBV25-1,few,14,TRBD1,CASSIQGAFGEAFF,TGTGCCAGCAGTATCCAGGGGGCGTTCGGTGAAGCTTTCTTT
TRBJ2-1,TRBV11-2,-,14,-,CASSLAGTYNEQFF,TGTGCCAGCAGCTTGGCGGGGACTTACAATGAGCAGTTCTTC
TRBJ1-3,TRBV27,-,17,-,CASSLTGAPVPGNTIYF,TGTGCCAGCAGTTTAACAGGAGCCCCTGTTCCTGGAAACACCATATATTTT
TRBJ2-7,TRBV7-6,-,16,-,CASSRSGPRSSYEQYF,TGTGCCAGCAGCCGTAGTGGACCCCGTAGCTCCTACGAGCAGTACTTC
TRBJ1-5,TRBV28,-,16,-,CASSLSSRGEEQPQHF,TGTGCCAGCAGTTTATCCTCCAGGGGCGAGGAGCAGCCCCAGCATTTT
TRBJ1-5,TRBV30,few,16,TRBD1,CAWVAGQRDSNQPQHF,TGTGCCTGGGTGGCGGGACAGAGAGATAGCAATCAGCCCCAGCATTTT
TRBJ2-2,TRBV25-1,-,15,-,CASASGAEDTGELFF,TGTGCCAGCGCCTCCGGGGCCGAGGACACCGGGGAGCTGTTTTTT